These 5 T cell receptor beta chains came from one sample sequenced in a study of cytomegalovirus exposure and HLA in healthy donors. This PCR relied on a set of 60 Vbeta primers and 13 Jbeta primers. Measured with immunoSEQ multiplex PCR; TCRdb has only the in-frame clones, and not every one. The top ten clones hold about 2% of a sample with 150,000 or so clones, approximately 84% of them seen once. Sequencing used PBMCs. The receptors originated from a man between 18 and 29 years old in good health and CMV-seropositive.

About this clone itself: Germline is not matched at one junction end, which may reflect a read error. V gene TRBV5-1 combines with J gene TRBJ2-4; perhaps TRBD2 as D (5 bases). Germline CDR1 SGHRS, CDR2 YFSETQ. This CDR3 has 15 amino acids. The CDR3 sequence is CASSPGSLAKNSQYF. The CDR3 DNA follows: TGCGCCAGCAGCCCGGGATCGCTAGCCAAAAACAGTCAGTACTTC.

The count of this clone is one. This chain joins TRBV9 and TRBJ1-2; 7 bases are shared with TRBD1. The CDR3 contains 15 residues. With V trimmed by 3 bases and J by 3 bases, 8 bases remained unmatched. CDR1 SGDLS and CDR2 YYNGEE come from the germline V gene. The CDR3 region has the DNA TGTGCCAGCAGCGCCTCTTCAGGGGGGTACTATGGCTACACCTTC. It specifies CASSASSGGYYGYTF. The full variable domain, with the rest looked up from reference TRBV9 and TRBJ1-2, is DSGVTQTPKHLITATGQRVTLRCSPRSGDLSVYWYQQSLDQGLQFLIQYYNGEERAKGNILERFSAQQFPDLHSELNLSSLELGDSALYFCASSASSGGYYGYTFGSGTRLTVV.

The chain combines TRBV14 with TRBJ2-1; possibly TRBD2 for D (7 bases). Trimming left V 4 bases short and J 7 bases short, with 23 bases between. Germline CDR1 SGHDN, CDR2 FVKESK. This CDR3 spans 17 amino acids. CDR3 coding DNA: TGTGCCAGCAGCCTATTAAGGGGGGGGAAAGTGTTGAATGAGCAGTTCTTC. It is translated as CASSLLRGGKVLNEQFF.

The V gene is TRBV7-2, the J gene TRBJ1-3, with 10 bases identical to TRBD1. The CDR3 runs to 18 residues. Germline CDR1 reads SGHTA; CDR2 reads FQGNSA. V lost 3 bases to trimming and J lost 2 bases; unmatched junction nucleotides: 10. The CDR3 nucleotides read TGTGCCAGCAGCTTTGGTCCGGGACAGGGGTTAGCTGGAAACACCATATATTTT. Translation: CASSFGPGQGLAGNTIYF.

The V call is TRBV4-3, the J call TRBJ1-1; the match to TRBD1 covers 8 bases. The CDR3 loop spans 14 amino acids. The V segment lost 4 bases and the J segment 7 bases; nucleotides outside the gene matches: 8. Germline V gene sequence: CDR1 LGHNA, CDR2 YSLEER. The CDR3 nucleotides are TGCGCCAGCAGCCGGCTGGGACAGGCGGGTGAAGCTTTCTTT. Its protein product is CASSRLGQAGEAFF.